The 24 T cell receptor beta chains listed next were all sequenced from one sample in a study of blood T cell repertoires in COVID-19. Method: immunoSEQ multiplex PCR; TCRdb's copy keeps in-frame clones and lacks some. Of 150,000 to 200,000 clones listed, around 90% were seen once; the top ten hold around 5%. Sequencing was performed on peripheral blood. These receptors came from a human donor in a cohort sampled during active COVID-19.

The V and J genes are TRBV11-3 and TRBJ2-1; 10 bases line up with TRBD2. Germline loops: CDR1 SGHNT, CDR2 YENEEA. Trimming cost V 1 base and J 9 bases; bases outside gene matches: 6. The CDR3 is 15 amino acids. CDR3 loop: CASSLGTSGKGEQFF. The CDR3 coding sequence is TGTGCCAGCAGCTTAGGTACTAGCGGGAAAGGTGAGCAGTTCTTC.

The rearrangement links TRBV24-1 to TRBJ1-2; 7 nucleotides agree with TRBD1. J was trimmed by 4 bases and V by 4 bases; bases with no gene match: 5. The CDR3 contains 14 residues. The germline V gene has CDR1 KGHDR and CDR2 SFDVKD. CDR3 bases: TGTGCCACCAGTGAGACAGGGAGCAGCTATGGCTACACCTTC. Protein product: CATSETGSSYGYTF.

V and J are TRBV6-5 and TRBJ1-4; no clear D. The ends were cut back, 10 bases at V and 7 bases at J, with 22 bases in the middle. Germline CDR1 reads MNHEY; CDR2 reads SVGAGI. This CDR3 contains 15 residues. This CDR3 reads CATSPSGSRGEKLFF. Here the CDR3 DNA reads TGTGCCACCTCTCCCTCGGGGTCCCGGGGTGAAAAACTGTTTTTT.

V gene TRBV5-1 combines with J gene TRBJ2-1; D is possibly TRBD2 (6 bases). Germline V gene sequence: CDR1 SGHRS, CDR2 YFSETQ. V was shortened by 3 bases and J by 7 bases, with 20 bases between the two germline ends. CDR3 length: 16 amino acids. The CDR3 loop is CASSSTSPRFGNEQFF. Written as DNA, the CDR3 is TGCGCCAGCAGCTCGACTAGTCCCCGTTTCGGGAATGAGCAGTTCTTC.

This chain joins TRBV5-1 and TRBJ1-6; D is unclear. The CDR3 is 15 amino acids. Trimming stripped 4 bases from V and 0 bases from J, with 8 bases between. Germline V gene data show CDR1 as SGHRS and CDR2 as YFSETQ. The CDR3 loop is CASSPYGSYNSPLHF. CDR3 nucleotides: TGCGCCAGCAGCCCCTATGGCTCCTATAATTCACCCCTCCACTTT.

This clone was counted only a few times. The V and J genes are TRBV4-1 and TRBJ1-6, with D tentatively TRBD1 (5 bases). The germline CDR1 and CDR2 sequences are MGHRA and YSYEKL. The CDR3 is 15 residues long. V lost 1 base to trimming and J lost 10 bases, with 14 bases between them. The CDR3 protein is CASSQVGTGGSPLHF. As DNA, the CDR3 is TGCGCCAGCAGCCAAGTGGGAACAGGTGGATCACCCCTCCACTTT.

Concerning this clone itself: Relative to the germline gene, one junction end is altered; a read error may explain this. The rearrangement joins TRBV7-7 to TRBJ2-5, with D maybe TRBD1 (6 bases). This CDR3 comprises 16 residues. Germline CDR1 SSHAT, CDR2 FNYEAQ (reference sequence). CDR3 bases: TGTGCTAGCAGCTTTTCCGGGACACTCATGGGAGAGACCCAGTACTTC. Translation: CASSFSGTLMGETQYF.

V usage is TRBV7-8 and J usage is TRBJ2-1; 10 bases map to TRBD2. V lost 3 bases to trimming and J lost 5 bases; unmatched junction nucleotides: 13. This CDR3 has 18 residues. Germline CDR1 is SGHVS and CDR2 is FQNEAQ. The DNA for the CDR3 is TGTGCCAGCAGCTTTTATGGGACTAGCGACCCCTTCAACAATGAGCAGTTCTTC. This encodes CASSFYGTSDPFNNEQFF.

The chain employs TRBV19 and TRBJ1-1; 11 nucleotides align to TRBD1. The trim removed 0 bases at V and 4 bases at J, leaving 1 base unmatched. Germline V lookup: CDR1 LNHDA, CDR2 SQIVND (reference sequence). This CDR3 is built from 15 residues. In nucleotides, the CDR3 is TGTGCCAGTAGTATAGAGGGGACAGGGGGCACTGAAGCTTTCTTT. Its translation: CASSIEGTGGTEAFF.

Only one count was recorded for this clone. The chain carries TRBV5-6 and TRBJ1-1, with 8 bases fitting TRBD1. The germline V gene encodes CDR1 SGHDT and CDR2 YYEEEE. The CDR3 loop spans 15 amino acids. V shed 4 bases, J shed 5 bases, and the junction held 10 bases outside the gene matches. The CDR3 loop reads CASSTLQGGWTEAFF. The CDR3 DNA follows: TGTGCCAGCAGCACACTACAGGGGGGGTGGACTGAAGCTTTCTTT.

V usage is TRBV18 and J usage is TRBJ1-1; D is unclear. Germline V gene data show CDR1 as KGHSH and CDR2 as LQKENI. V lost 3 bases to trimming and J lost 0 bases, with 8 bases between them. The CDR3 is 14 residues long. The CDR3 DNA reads TGTGCCAGCTCACCGGCGGCAGTGAACACTGAAGCTTTCTTT. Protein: CASSPAAVNTEAFF.

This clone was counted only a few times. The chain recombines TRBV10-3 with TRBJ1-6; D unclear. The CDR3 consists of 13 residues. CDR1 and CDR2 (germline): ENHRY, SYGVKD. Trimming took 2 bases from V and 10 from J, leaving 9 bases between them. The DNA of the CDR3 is TGTGCCATCAGTGAGCCCATTAGATCACCCCTCCACTTT. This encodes CAISEPIRSPLHF.

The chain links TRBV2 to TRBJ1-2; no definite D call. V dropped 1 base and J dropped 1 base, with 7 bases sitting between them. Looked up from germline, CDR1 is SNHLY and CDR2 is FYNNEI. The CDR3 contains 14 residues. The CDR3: CASSEGFSNYGYTF. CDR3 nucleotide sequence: TGTGCCAGCAGTGAAGGGTTCAGTAACTATGGCTACACCTTC.

This CDR3 is CASGLARTSGTYNEQFF. The CDR3 bases are TGTGCTAGTGGTTTGGCCCGGACTAGCGGGACCTACAATGAGCAGTTCTTC. The V gene is TRBV12-5, the J gene TRBJ2-1; 12 nucleotides agree with TRBD2. CDR1 is LGHNT and CDR2 is FRNRAP in the germline V gene. Trimming removed 1 base from V and 2 bases from J; junction bases left unmatched: 3. The length of the CDR3 is 17 residues.

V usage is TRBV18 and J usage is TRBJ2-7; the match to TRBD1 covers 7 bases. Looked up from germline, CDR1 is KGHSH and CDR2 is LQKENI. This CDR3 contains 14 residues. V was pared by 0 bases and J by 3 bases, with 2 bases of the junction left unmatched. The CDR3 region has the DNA TGTGCCAGCTCACCACCGGGACAGCGCTACGAGCAGTACTTC. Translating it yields CASSPPGQRYEQYF.

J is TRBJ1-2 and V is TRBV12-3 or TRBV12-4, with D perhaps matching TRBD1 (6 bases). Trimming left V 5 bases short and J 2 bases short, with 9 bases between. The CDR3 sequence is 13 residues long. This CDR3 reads CASSRQENYGYTF. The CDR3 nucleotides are TGTGCCAGCAGTCGACAGGAGAACTATGGCTACACCTTC.

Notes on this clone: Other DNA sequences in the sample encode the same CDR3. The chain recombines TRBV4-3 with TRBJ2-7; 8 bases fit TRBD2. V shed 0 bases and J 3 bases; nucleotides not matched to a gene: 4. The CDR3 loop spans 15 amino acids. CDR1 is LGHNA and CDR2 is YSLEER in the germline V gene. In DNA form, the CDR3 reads TGCGCCAGCAGCCAAGACCGGGGGGGAATCTACGAGCAGTACTTC. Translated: CASSQDRGGIYEQYF.

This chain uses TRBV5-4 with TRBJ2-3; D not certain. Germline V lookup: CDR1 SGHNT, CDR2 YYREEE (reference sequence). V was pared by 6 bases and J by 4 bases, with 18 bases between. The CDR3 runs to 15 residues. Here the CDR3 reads CASTSRPSGADTQYF. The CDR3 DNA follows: TGTGCCAGCACCTCACGGCCCTCGGGTGCAGATACGCAGTATTTT.

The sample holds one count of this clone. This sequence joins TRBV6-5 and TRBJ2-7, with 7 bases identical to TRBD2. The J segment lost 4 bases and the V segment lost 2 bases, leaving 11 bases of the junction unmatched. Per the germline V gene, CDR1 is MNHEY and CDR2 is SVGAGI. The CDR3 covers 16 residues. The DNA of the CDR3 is TGTGCCAGCAGTTACACTTCGGCTAGCGGACTGTACGAGCAGTACTTC. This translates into CASSYTSASGLYEQYF.

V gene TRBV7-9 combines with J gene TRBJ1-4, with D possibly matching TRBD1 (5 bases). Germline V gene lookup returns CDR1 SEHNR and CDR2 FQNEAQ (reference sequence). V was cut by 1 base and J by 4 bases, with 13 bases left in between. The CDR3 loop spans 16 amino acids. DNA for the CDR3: TGTGCCAGCAGCTTAGGTTCGGGGGGTTTTAATGAAAAACTGTTTTTT. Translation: CASSLGSGGFNEKLFF.

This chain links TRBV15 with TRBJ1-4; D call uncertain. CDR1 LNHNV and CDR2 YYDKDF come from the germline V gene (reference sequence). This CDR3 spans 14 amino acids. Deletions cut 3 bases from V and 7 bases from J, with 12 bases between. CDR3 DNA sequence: TGTGCCACCAGCAGTCCCAGGAGGGCTGAAAAACTGTTTTTT. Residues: CATSSPRRAEKLFF.

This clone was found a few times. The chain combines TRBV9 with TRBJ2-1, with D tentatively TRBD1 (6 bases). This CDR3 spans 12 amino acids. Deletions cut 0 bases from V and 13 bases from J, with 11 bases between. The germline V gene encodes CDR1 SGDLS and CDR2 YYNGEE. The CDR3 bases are TGTGCCAGCAGCGTAGCTCAGACAGGCCAGTTCTTC. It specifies CASSVAQTGQFF.

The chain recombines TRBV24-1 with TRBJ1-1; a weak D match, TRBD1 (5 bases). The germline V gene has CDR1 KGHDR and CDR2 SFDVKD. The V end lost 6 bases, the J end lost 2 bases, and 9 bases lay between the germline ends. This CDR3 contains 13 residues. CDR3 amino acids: CATSQGLNTEAFF. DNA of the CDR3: TGTGCCACCAGTCAGGGACTCAACACTGAAGCTTTCTTT.

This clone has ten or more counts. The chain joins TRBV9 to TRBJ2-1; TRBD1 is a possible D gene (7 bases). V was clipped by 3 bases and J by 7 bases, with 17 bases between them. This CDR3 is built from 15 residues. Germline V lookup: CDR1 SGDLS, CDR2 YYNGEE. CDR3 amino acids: CASSDAAGGRNEQFF. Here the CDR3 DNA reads TGTGCCAGCAGCGATGCGGCAGGGGGGCGGAATGAGCAGTTCTTC.